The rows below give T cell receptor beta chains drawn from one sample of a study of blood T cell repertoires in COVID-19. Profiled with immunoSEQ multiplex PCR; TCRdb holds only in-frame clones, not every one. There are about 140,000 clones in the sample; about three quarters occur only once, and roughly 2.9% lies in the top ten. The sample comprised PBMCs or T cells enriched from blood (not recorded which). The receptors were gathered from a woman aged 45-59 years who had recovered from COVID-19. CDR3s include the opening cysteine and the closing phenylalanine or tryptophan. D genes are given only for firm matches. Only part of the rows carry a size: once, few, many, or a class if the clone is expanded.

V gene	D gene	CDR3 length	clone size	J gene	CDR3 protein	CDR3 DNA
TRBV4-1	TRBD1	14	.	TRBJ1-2	CASSQPGTGYGYTF	TGCGCCAGCAGCCAACCCGGGACAGGGTATGGCTACACCTTC
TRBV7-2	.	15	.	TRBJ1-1	CASKGVEFMNTEAFF	TGTGCCAGCAAAGGGGTGGAATTTATGAACACTGAAGCTTTCTTT
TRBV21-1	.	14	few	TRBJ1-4	CAIRGRRGNEKLFF	TGTGCCATCAGAGGTCGCAGGGGAAATGAAAAACTGTTTTTT
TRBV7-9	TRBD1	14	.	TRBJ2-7	CASSFQGGGYEQYF	TGTGCCAGCAGCTTCCAAGGGGGCGGTTACGAGCAGTACTTC
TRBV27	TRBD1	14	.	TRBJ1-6	CASSPLQGVGSLHF	TGTGCCAGCAGCCCCTTACAGGGGGTAGGGTCCCTCCACTTT
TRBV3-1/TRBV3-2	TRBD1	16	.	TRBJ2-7	CASSQRTGTGPTEQYF	TGTGCCAGCAGCCAGAGAACCGGGACAGGGCCTACCGAGCAGTACTTC
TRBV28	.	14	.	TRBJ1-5	CASRPPDAGRPQHF	TGTGCCAGCAGACCTCCGGACGCGGGGCGGCCCCAGCATTTT
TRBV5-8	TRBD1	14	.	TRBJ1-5	CASSSTGGNQPQHF	TGTGCCAGCAGCTCGACAGGGGGCAATCAGCCCCAGCATTTT
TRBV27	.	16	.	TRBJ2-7	CASSPSRGDITYEQYF	TGTGCCAGCAGCCCAAGCCGGGGAGATATCACCTACGAGCAGTACTTC
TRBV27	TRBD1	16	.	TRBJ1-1	CASSTKQGAVNTEAFF	TGTGCCAGCAGTACTAAACAGGGGGCGGTGAACACTGAAGCTTTCTTT
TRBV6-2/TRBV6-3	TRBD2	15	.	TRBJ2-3	CASSYSGSGADTQYF	TGTGCCAGCAGTTACTCAGGTAGCGGGGCAGATACGCAGTATTTT
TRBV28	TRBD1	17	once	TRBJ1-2	CASSSPGGQGFWYGYTF	TGTGCCAGCAGTTCCCCGGGGGGACAGGGGTTTTGGTATGGCTACACCTTC
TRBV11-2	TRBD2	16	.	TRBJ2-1	CASSAGLAGDYNEQFF	TGTGCCAGCAGCGCAGGACTAGCGGGAGACTACAATGAGCAGTTCTTC
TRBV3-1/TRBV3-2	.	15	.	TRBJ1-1	CASSRAIHLNTEAFF	TGTGCCAGCAGCAGAGCGATCCACCTAAACACTGAAGCTTTCTTT
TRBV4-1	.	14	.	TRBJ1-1	CASSQRQENTEAFF	TGCGCCAGCAGCCAACGACAGGAAAACACTGAAGCTTTCTTT
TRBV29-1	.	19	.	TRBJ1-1	CSVDPLSGWGHQENTEAFF	TGCAGCGTGGATCCCCTCTCAGGCTGGGGACATCAAGAGAACACTGAAGCTTTCTTT
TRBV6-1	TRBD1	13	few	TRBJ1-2	CASSETGGYGYTF	TGTGCCAGCAGTGAAACAGGGGGCTATGGCTACACCTTC
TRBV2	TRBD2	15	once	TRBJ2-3	CASSGGGVGSDTQYF	TGTGCCAGCAGTGGGGGAGGGGTTGGGTCAGATACGCAGTATTTT
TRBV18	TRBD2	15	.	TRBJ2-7	CASSPPGTSEGEQYF	TGTGCCAGCTCACCACCCGGGACTAGCGAAGGGGAGCAGTACTTC
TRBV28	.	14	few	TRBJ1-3	CASSFGQSGNTIYF	TGTGCCAGCAGTTTTGGACAGTCTGGAAACACCATATATTTT
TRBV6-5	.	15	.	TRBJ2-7	CASSYRAEGRYEQYF	TGTGCCAGCAGTTATAGGGCGGAGGGCCGCTACGAGCAGTACTTC
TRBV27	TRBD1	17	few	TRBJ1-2	CASSHGTAPWENYGYTF	TGTGCCAGCAGTCACGGGACAGCGCCGTGGGAGAACTATGGCTACACCTTC
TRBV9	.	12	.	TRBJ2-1	CASSVDSNEQFF	TGTGCCAGCAGCGTAGACTCCAATGAGCAGTTCTTC
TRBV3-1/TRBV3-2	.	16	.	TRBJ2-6	CASSQVGGFGANVLTF	TGTGCCAGCAGCCAAGTCGGGGGATTTGGGGCCAACGTCCTGACTTTC
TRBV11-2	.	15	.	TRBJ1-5	CASSLDGGGGQPQHF	TGTGCCAGCAGCTTAGATGGTGGGGGAGGTCAGCCCCAGCATTTT
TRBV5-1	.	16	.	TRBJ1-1	CASSLRGSPLGTEAFF	TGCGCCAGCAGCTTGAGGGGGAGTCCTCTAGGTACTGAAGCTTTCTTT
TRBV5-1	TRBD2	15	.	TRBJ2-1	CASSTAGLAYNEQFF	TGCGCCAGCAGCACGGCGGGACTAGCCTACAATGAGCAGTTCTTC
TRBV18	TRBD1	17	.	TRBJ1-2	CASSPKGTDGDSHGYTF	TGTGCCAGCTCACCAAAAGGGACAGACGGCGATTCTCATGGCTACACCTTC
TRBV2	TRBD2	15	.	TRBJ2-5	CASSASGGAQETQYF	TGTGCCAGCAGTGCTAGCGGGGGGGCCCAAGAGACCCAGTACTTC
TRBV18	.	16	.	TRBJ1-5	CASSPRGRGSNQPQHF	TGTGCCAGCTCACCAAGGGGCAGGGGTAGCAATCAGCCCCAGCATTTT
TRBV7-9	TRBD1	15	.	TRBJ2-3	CASSWGTGGEDTQYF	TGTGCCAGCAGCTGGGGGACAGGGGGCGAGGATACGCAGTATTTT
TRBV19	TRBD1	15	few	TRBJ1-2	CASRQPGQINYGYTF	TGTGCCAGTAGGCAACCGGGACAGATCAACTATGGCTACACCTTC
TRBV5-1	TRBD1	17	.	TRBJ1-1	CASSFRFPGQMNTEAFF	TGCGCCAGCAGCTTTAGATTTCCGGGACAGATGAACACTGAAGCTTTCTTT
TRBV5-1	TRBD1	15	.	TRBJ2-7	CASSLGDRGPYEQYF	TGCGCCAGCAGCTTGGGCGACAGGGGCCCCTACGAGCAGTACTTC
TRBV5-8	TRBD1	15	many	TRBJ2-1	CASSSGTAAYNEQFF	TGTGCCAGCAGCTCCGGGACAGCCGCGTACAATGAGCAGTTCTTC
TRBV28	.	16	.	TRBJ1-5	CASSLSPWGGNQPQHF	TGTGCCAGCAGTTTATCCCCTTGGGGGGGCAATCAGCCCCAGCATTTT
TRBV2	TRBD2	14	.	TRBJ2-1	CASMERETGNEQFF	TGTGCCAGCATGGAGCGGGAGACGGGGAATGAGCAGTTCTTC
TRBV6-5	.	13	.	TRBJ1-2	CASSTGDVYGYTF	TGTGCCAGCAGTACCGGGGATGTCTATGGCTACACCTTC
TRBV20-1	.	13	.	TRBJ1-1	CSASLQTNTEAFF	TGCAGTGCTAGTTTACAAACGAACACTGAAGCTTTCTTT